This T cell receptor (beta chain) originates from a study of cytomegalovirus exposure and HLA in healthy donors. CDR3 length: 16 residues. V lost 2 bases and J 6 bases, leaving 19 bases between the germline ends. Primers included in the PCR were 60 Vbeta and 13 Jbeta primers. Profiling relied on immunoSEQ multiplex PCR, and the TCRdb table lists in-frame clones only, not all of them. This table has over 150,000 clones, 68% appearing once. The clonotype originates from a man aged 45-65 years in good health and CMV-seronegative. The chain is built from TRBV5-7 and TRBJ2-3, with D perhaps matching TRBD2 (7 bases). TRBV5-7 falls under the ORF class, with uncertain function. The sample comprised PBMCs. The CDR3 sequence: CASSFASGVRGDTQYF. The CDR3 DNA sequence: TGTGCCAGCAGCTTCGCTAGCGGCGTGAGGGGGGATACGCAGTATTTT.